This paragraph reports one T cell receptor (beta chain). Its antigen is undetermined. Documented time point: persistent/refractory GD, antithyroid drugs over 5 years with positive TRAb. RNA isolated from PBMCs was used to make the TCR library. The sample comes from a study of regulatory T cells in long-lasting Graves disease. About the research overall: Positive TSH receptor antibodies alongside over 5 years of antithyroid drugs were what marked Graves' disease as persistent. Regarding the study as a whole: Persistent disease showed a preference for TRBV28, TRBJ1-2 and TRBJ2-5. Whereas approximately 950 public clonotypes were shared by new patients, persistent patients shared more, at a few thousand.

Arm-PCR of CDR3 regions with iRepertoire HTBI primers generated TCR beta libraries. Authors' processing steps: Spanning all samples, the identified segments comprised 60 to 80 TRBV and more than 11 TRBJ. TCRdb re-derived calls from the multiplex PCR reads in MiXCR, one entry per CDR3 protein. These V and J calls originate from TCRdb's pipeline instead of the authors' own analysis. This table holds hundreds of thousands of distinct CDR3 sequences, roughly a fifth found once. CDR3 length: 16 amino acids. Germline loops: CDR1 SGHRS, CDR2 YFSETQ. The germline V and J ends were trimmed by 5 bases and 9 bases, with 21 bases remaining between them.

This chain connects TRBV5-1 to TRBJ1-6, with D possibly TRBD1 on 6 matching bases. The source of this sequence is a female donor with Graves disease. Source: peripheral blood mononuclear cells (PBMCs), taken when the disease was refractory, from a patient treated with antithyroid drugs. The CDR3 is CASRGTWDATSSPLHF. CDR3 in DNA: TGCGCCAGCAGGGGGACATGGGACGCCACAAGTTCACCCCTCCACTTT.